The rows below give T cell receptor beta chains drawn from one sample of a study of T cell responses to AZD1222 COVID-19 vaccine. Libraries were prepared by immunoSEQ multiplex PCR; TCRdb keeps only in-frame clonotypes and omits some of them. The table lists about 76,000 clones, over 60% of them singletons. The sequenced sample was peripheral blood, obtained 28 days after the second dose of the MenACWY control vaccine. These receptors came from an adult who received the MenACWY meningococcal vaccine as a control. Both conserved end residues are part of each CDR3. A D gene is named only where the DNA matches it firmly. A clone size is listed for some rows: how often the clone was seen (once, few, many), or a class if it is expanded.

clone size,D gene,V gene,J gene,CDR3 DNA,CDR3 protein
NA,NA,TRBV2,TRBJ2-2,TGTGCCAGCAGTGCGGGTCCCGGGGAGCTGTTTTTT,CASSAGPGELFF
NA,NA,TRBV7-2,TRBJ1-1,TGTGCCAGCAGCCCCCCAGGGCTGAGTGCTTTCTTT,CASSPPGLSAFF
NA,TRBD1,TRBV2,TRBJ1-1,TGTGCCAGCAGTTTCGGGACAGGGGGACGCACTGAAGCTTTCTTT,CASSFGTGGRTEAFF
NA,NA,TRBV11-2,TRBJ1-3,TGTGCCAGCAGCTCACAGGGATCTGGAAACACCATATATTTT,CASSSQGSGNTIYF
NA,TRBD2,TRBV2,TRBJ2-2,TGTGCCAGCAGTTTAGCGGGGGGCACCGGGGAGCTGTTTTTT,CASSLAGGTGELFF
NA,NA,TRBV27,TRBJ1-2,TGTGCCAGCAGTCCCTCAGGTACCCTTGGAGCTAACTATGGCTACACCTTC,CASSPSGTLGANYGYTF
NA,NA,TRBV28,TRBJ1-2,TGTGCCAGCAGTTTAAGCCGGGGGCTTCCGAGGGGCTACACCTTC,CASSLSRGLPRGYTF
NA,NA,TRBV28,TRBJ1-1,TGTGCCAGCAGCTTAAAAACCACTGAAGCTTTCTTT,CASSLKTTEAFF
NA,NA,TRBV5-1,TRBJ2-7,TGCGCCAGCAGCCTGGTGCAGGCCGGAAACGAGCAGTACTTC,CASSLVQAGNEQYF
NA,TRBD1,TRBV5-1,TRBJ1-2,TGCGCCAGCAGCTTGGGGATGGGACAGGGGAATTATGGCTACACCTTC,CASSLGMGQGNYGYTF
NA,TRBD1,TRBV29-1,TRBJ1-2,TGCAGCGCCGCGGGGTCAGGGGGCGTAGGTGGCTACACCTTC,CSAAGSGGVGGYTF
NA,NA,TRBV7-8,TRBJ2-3,TGTGCCAGCAGCCATGGGCTTGATACGCAGTATTTT,CASSHGLDTQYF
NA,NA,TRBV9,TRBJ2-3,TGTGCCAGCAGCAACCGGGCCAGCCCCACAGATACGCAGTATTTT,CASSNRASPTDTQYF
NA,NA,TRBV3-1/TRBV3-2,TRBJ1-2,TGTGCCAGCAGCCAAGATAAGGGATGGGATGGCTACACCTTC,CASSQDKGWDGYTF
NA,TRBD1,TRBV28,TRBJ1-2,TGTGCCAGCAGTTCCACCGGGACAGGGGGCCGCTACACCTTC,CASSSTGTGGRYTF
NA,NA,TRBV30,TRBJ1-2,TGTGCCTGGAGCCCCTCTGGGGACTATGGCTACACCTTC,CAWSPSGDYGYTF
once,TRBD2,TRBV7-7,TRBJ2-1,TGTGCTAGCAGCTTAGGGACTAGCGGGAGCGGTGAGCAGTTCTTC,CASSLGTSGSGEQFF
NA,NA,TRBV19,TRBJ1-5,TGTGCCAGTAGTATCCAAGACAATCAGCCCCAGCATTTT,CASSIQDNQPQHF
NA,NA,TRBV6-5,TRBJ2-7,TGTGCCAGCAAACCCGGACGGTCGCTCGACGAGCAGTACTTC,CASKPGRSLDEQYF
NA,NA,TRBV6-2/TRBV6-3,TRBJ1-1,TGTGCCAGCAGTTTCGCCCAGAACACTGAAGCTTTCTTT,CASSFAQNTEAFF
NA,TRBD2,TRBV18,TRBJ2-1,TGTGCCAGCTCAACGTCTAGCGGGGGTGGGAATGAGCAGTTCTTC,CASSTSSGGGNEQFF
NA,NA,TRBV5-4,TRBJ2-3,TGTGCCAGCAGCTTGGAACTGGGAAGCACAGATACGCAGTATTTT,CASSLELGSTDTQYF
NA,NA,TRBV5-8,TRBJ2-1,TGTGCCAGCAGCTTGGTTGAGCAGTTCTTC,CASSLVEQFF
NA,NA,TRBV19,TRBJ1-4,TGTGCCAGTACCCCGGGACAAGGGCGAGAAAAACTGTTTTTT,CASTPGQGREKLFF
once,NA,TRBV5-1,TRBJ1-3,TGCGCCAGCAGCTTGGAAAGCTCTGGAAACACCATATATTTT,CASSLESSGNTIYF
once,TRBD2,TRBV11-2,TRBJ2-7,TGTGCCAGCACCTTGGCTAGCGGGAGCCGCCGCAGGGAGCAGTACTTC,CASTLASGSRRREQYF